Ten or more counts support the clone carrying this T cell receptor (beta chain). This record comes from a study of CD8+CD57+ T cells in acquired aplastic anemia. The length of the CDR3 is 15 residues. Germline CDR1 SQVTM, CDR2 ANQGSEA. Trimming stripped 4 bases from V and 2 bases from J, with 18 bases between. The patients chosen for sequencing had shown expansion of CD8+CD57+ cells (detected by flow cytometry). It was genomic DNA that served as the template for profiling TCR beta VDJ and CDR3. One entry per CDR3 protein results from TCRdb running MiXCR on the reads. The sample lists hundreds of thousands of distinct CDR3 sequences, around 32% occurring once.

Sequencing input: sorted CD4+, CD8+, or CD8+CD57+ T cells (not recorded which) from PBMCs. The source of this sequence is a human donor with aplastic anemia. The V gene is TRBV29-1, the J gene TRBJ2-7; perhaps D is TRBD1 or TRBD2 (5 bases each). CDR3 bases: TGCAGCGTTGGGGGCACGGGGCGGGTAGCCTACGAGCAGTACTTC. Residues: CSVGGTGRVAYEQYF.